This TCR beta chain was documented in a study of Ad26.COV2.S vaccination and SARS-CoV-2 variants. Treatment given: around 19 received Ad26.COV2.S at low or high dose, single or two shots; a few received placebo; per-sample allocation not given. Repertoires come from day 63 after the first vaccine or placebo injection. Assay: immunoSEQ multiplex PCR; the TCRdb copy retains only in-frame clones and omits some. Here the sample spans roughly 510,000 clones, approximately 88% being singletons. This material consisted of peripheral blood, taken in a trial of Ad26.COV2.S vaccine versus placebo. The sequence came from a person aged 18 to 59 who received the Ad26.COV2.S COVID-19 vaccine or a placebo.

CDR3 amino acids: CASSQAGGAAYGYTF. The CDR3 DNA reads as TGCGCCAGCAGCCAAGCGGGTGGCGCGGCCTATGGCTACACCTTC. The chain combines TRBV4-3 with TRBJ1-2; D is ambiguous. Trimming stripped 1 base from V and 4 bases from J, with 13 bases between. The CDR3 length is 15 residues. In germline, CDR1 is LGHNA, CDR2 YSLEER.